This entry describes one T cell receptor beta chain. TCRdb re-called the RACE reads through MiXCR, storing one row per CDR3 protein. The sample lists some 400,000 distinct CDR3 sequences, roughly 4.6% occurring once. The data derive from a study of human T cells and chemical hapten exposure. On the study more broadly: Patients were mainly female, each with alopecia areata, totalis or universalis.

The time point was: pre-sensitization, week 0. Specified treatment: therapeutic diphenylcyclopropenone sensitization with weekly scalp DPC. V was clipped by 5 bases and J by 5 bases, with 17 bases between them. The CDR3 covers 14 residues. Germline V gene data show CDR1 as DFQATT and CDR2 as SNEGSKA (reference sequence). Material: whole blood, obtained in connection with sensitization to the hapten diphenylcyclopropenone (DPC). The sequence came from a woman in her forties or fifties with alopecia areata. Some clones in this sample may be carry-over from other donors' samples. The rearrangement links TRBV20-1 to TRBJ2-3, with a possible D match to TRBD2 (6 bases). In DNA form, the CDR3 reads TGCAGTGCTGGTGGGGGGACGGAGGGAGATACGCAGTATTTT. Translated, it gives CSAGGGTEGDTQYF.